This note documents a single TCR beta chain sequence. These data originate in a study of blood T cell repertoires in COVID-19. Study-level information: The United States, Italy and Spain provided the acute and convalescent COVID-19 samples. PBMCs, B-cell-depleted T cells, or T cells provided the cDNA or gDNA that made up the material.

Per the study methods: Amplifying reference gene primers gave estimates of nucleated cell counts. Libraries were prepared by immunoSEQ multiplex PCR; TCRdb keeps only in-frame clonotypes and omits some of them. That table is the source of V, J and clone size, and D and trimming were worked out from the DNA. The sample lists approximately 170,000 clones; around 85% were seen once. This CDR3 comprises 13 residues. Trimming cost V 6 bases and J 2 bases, with 11 bases left between them. Germline CDR1 SEHNR, CDR2 FQNEAQ (reference sequence). The sequencing input was peripheral blood. This receptor was taken from a man aged 45-65 years with active or convalescent COVID-19. The rearrangement uses TRBV7-9 and TRBJ2-7, with D possibly TRBD2 on 6 matching bases. CDR3 loop: CASSGGRAYEQYF. CDR3 nucleotides: TGTGCCAGCAGTGGGGGGAGAGCCTACGAGCAGTACTTC.